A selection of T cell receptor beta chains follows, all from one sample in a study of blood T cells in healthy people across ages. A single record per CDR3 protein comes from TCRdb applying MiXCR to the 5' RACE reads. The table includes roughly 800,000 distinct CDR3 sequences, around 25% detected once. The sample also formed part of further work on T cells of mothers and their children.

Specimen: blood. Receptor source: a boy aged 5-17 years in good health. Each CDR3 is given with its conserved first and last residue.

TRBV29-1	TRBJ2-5	CGARISEYQETQYF
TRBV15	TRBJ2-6	CATSGDTGANVLTF
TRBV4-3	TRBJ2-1	CASSQDSLAGGTEQFF
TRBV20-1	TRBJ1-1	CSAGGVLNTEAFF
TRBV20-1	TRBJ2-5	CSAPRVAGVETQYF
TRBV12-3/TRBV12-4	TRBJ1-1	CASRTLGQQAFF
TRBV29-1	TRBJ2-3	CSVVGSASTDTQYF
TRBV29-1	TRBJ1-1	CSVAGTMGTEAFF
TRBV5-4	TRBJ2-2	CASSLTGLPTTGELFF
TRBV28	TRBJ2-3	CASQNTDTQYF
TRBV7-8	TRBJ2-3	CASSLIVLTDTQYF
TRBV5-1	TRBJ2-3	CASSLLDDSDTQYF
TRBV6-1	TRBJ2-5	CASSELGLAGGGETQYF
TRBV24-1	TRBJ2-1	CATSGGGSSNNEQFF
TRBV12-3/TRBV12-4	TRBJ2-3	CASSLAREGLQYF
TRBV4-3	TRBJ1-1	CASSQSWQNTEAFF
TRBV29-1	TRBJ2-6	CSVGAGAGANVLTF
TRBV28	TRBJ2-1	CAGGGQGPYNEQFF
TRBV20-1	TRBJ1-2	CSAPTQVDYGYTF
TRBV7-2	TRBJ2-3	CASSLVSGGSNTQYF
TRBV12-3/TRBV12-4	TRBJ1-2	CASRSSRGDYGYTF